This TCR beta chain was found in a study of blood T cell repertoires in COVID-19. Original handling: Amplification of reference gene primers was used by the study to estimate nucleated cell counts. Sequencing was performed with immunoSEQ multiplex PCR; in TCRdb, only in-frame clones are kept and a portion is missing. The V and J calls and clone size were taken over from that table, and D and trimming were inferred from the DNA. The sample has fewer than 250,000 clones, around 79% seen once; the top ten hold around 12%. This clone was observed a handful of times. Sequencing used peripheral blood. The source of this sequence is a woman between 45 and 60 years old with acute or convalescent COVID-19.

CDR3 protein: CASSAKTGRYF. The CDR3 DNA reads TGTGCCAGCAGCGCGAAGACAGGGCGGTACTTC. The chain has TRBV25-1 and TRBJ2-7, with TRBD1 matching 7 bases. From germline, CDR1 is MGHDK and CDR2 SYGVNS. V lost 6 bases and J lost 12; bases outside the gene matches: 8. The CDR3 has 11 amino acids.